This T cell receptor beta chain was documented in a study of cytomegalovirus exposure and HLA in healthy donors. About this clone: Its antigen remains unidentified.

General study results and limits: Under 20,000 TCR beta sequences were associated with HLA alleles at 0.05 false discovery rate in a later analysis. In a later analysis, across HLA loci, associated TCR counts were highest for DRB1, lowest for HLA-C.

In the PCR, 60 Vbeta and 13 Jbeta primers were used. The method was immunoSEQ multiplex PCR; TCRdb's version includes in-frame clones alone and lacks a portion of them. Here the sample spans 180,000 or so clones, roughly 80% being singletons. The length of the CDR3 is 15 residues. The germline CDR1 and CDR2 sequences are MGHRA and YSYEKL. Trimming took 0 bases from V and 5 from J, leaving 11 bases between them. Sample: PBMCs. The V gene is TRBV4-1, the J gene TRBJ1-5; tentative D call: TRBD1 (5 bases). The receptor was derived from a woman between 45 and 65 years old in good health and CMV-seropositive. The CDR3 loop is CASSQDPQVDQPQHF. CDR3 DNA: TGCGCCAGCAGCCAAGATCCACAGGTGGATCAGCCCCAGCATTTT.